The 30 T cell receptor beta chains below come from one sample, sequenced in a study of cytomegalovirus exposure and HLA in healthy donors. Both 60 Vbeta primers and 13 Jbeta primers went into the PCR. Using immunoSEQ multiplex PCR, the repertoire was profiled, and TCRdb retains in-frame clones only, with some absent. Of roughly 150,000 clones listed, 85% are singletons. Sequencing was carried out using PBMCs. These receptor sequences come from a man aged 25 to 40 in good health and CMV-seropositive.

J is TRBJ2-2 and V is TRBV9; 7 bases fit TRBD1. Germline V gives CDR1 SGDLS, CDR2 YYNGEE. This CDR3 is built from 15 residues. V shed 3 bases and J 1 base; nucleotides not matched to a gene: 3. The CDR3 DNA is TGTGCCAGCAGCGCAGGGGGTTTGAACACCGGGGAGCTGTTTTTT. It yields the protein CASSAGGLNTGELFF.

This clone was seen a few times. V and J are TRBV9 and TRBJ1-1; TRBD1 aligns across 7 bases. This CDR3 is built from 13 residues. The germline CDR1 and CDR2 sequences are SGDLS and YYNGEE. Trimming took 4 bases from V and 8 from J; bases not matched to a gene: 8. CDR3 DNA sequence: TGTGCCAGCAGCACCCGACAGGGTTCGGAAGCTTTCTTT. Protein sequence: CASSTRQGSEAFF.

This chain links TRBV5-6 with TRBJ1-5, with D unclear. The CDR3 loop spans 16 amino acids. The germline gives CDR1 SGHDT, CDR2 YYEEEE. The V and J ends lost 1 base and 2 bases respectively, with 13 bases between them. The CDR3 coding sequence is TGTGCCAGCAGCTTGAGGGAGGGTCCTCGCAATCAGCCCCAGCATTTT. It translates to CASSLREGPRNQPQHF.

The chain employs TRBV11-3 and TRBJ2-7, with 9 nucleotides matching TRBD1. From germline, CDR1 is SGHNT and CDR2 YENEEA. The CDR3 covers 15 residues. V lost 5 bases and J lost 0; bases outside the gene matches: 5. The CDR3 spells CASSKGQGSSYEQYV. The CDR3 DNA follows: TGTGCCAGCAGCAAGGGACAGGGAAGCTCCTACGAGCAGTACGTC.

The chain carries TRBV13 and TRBJ1-2; 8 positions agree with TRBD1. The CDR3 sequence is 13 residues long. The J segment lost 7 bases and the V segment lost 6 bases, leaving 7 bases of the junction unmatched. Germline assignment: CDR1 PRHDT and CDR2 FYEKMQ (reference sequence). CDR3 residues: CASSLNQGAGYTF. Written as DNA, the CDR3 is TGTGCCAGCAGTCTGAACCAGGGGGCTGGCTACACCTTC.

The V gene is TRBV7-9, the J gene TRBJ2-1; weak D call: TRBD2 (5 bases). The CDR3 extends over 12 amino acids. V was clipped by 8 bases and J by 9 bases, with 14 bases between them. The germline V gene has CDR1 SEHNR and CDR2 FQNEAQ (reference sequence). CDR3 sequence reads: CASPNLAGEQFF. The CDR3 DNA sequence: TGTGCCAGCCCTAATCTCGCGGGTGAGCAGTTCTTC.

This chain links TRBV19 with TRBJ1-2; D gene unclear. The CDR3 totals 13 residues. Per germline, CDR1 LNHDA and CDR2 SQIVND (reference sequence). Trimming shortened V by 1 base and J by 4 bases, and 7 bases separated the two germline ends. CDR3 sequence: CASSIGPLYGYTF. The CDR3 DNA is TGTGCCAGTAGTATAGGGCCCCTCTATGGCTACACCTTC.

The rearrangement uses TRBV4-3 and TRBJ2-3; tentative D call: TRBD2 (6 bases). Trimming took off 0 bases at V and 1 base at J, with 17 bases between the two ends. CDR1 is LGHNA and CDR2 is YSLEER in the germline V gene. The CDR3 is 18 residues long. CDR3 DNA: TGCGCCAGCAGCCAAGATTTGAGGGGCGGGACCCGCACAGATACGCAGTATTTT. This encodes CASSQDLRGGTRTDTQYF.

Remarks on this clone: A junction boundary mismatches the germline segment, possibly from a read error. This chain links TRBV7-9 with TRBJ2-5, with TRBD1 matching 8 bases. The CDR3 has 16 amino acids. The germline V gene has CDR1 SEHNR and CDR2 FQNEAQ (reference sequence). CDR3 region: CSSSLSTTGVQETQYF. CDR3 sequence (DNA): TGTTCCAGCAGCTTAAGTACGACAGGGGTCCAAGAGACCCAGTACTTC.

This clone has a handful of counts. The chain uses TRBV7-9 and TRBJ1-1; 8 bases agree with TRBD1. V lost 0 bases and J lost 11; bases outside the gene matches: 5. This CDR3 region has 13 residues. From germline, CDR1 is SEHNR and CDR2 FQNEAQ (reference sequence). CDR3 sequence reads: CASSLADRDVAFF. CDR3 bases: TGTGCCAGCAGCTTAGCGGACAGGGATGTTGCTTTCTTT.

The chain combines TRBV11-3 with TRBJ2-7, with TRBD2 identical over 11 bases. CDR3 size: 15 residues. In germline, CDR1 is SGHNT, CDR2 YENEEA. J gave up 5 bases and V 4 bases, and 7 bases lay outside the gene matches. CDR3 sequence reads: CASSSRLAGRHEQYF. In DNA, the CDR3 is TGTGCCAGCAGCTCCAGACTAGCGGGACGGCACGAGCAGTACTTC.

This clone was recorded a few times. The chain recombines TRBV4-1 with TRBJ1-4; 7 bases line up with TRBD1. The CDR3 spans 13 residues. Germline CDR1 is MGHRA and CDR2 is YSYEKL. J lost 4 bases, V lost 7 bases, and 3 bases had no gene match. The CDR3 region has the DNA TGCGCCAGCACCGGACAGGTTAATGAAAAACTGTTTTTT. It codes for CASTGQVNEKLFF.

The chain recombines TRBV21-1 with TRBJ2-7; the D call in the table, TRBD1, was not verified against the DNA. TRBV21-1 counts as a pseudogene. CDR3 length: 13 amino acids. CDR3 protein: CAGTLQGTYEQYV. CDR3 nucleotide sequence: TGTGCCGGCACCCTACAGGGGACCTACGAGCAGTACGTC.

This clone appeared a single time. V and J are TRBV19 and TRBJ1-2, with TRBD1 identical over 8 bases. V lost 5 bases, J lost 8 bases, and 10 bases stayed unmatched. The germline V gene has CDR1 LNHDA and CDR2 SQIVND (reference sequence). This CDR3 spans 14 amino acids. The CDR3 loop is CASSVGTGLGGYTF. The CDR3 DNA follows: TGTGCCAGTAGTGTCGGGACAGGATTAGGCGGCTACACCTTC. The entire variable domain, with the rest obtained from reference TRBV19 and TRBJ1-2, is as follows: DGGITQSPKYLFRKEGQNVTLSCEQNLNHDAMYWYRQDPGQGLRLIYYSQIVNDFQKGDIAEGYSVSREKKESFPLTVTSAQKNPTAFYLCASSVGTGLGGYTFGSGTRLTVV.

The gene calls are TRBV9 and TRBJ1-1; a possible D gene is TRBD1 (5 bases). V lost 0 bases and J lost 4, with 13 bases in between. This CDR3 contains 15 residues. CDR1 and CDR2 (germline): SGDLS, YYNGEE. CDR3 bases: TGTGCCAGCAGCGTAGCTGGGGGGGGAGGCACTGAAGCTTTCTTT. Its translation: CASSVAGGGGTEAFF. Using reference TRBV9 and TRBJ1-1 for the parts outside the CDR3, the full variable domain is DSGVTQTPKHLITATGQRVTLRCSPRSGDLSVYWYQQSLDQGLQFLIQYYNGEERAKGNILERFSAQQFPDLHSELNLSSLELGDSALYFCASSVAGGGGTEAFFGQGTRLTVV.

This rearrangement joins TRBV7-3 to TRBJ1-1; 10 nucleotides align to TRBD1. Looked up from germline, CDR1 is SGHTA and CDR2 is FQGTGA. CDR3 length: 18 residues. The V segment lost 5 bases and the J segment 3 bases; nucleotides outside the gene matches: 15. In nucleotides, the CDR3 is TGTGCCAGCAGCCCAAAACCTAGGACAGGGGGAGGGGACACTGAAGCTTTCTTT. It specifies CASSPKPRTGGGDTEAFF.

The genes are TRBV7-9 and TRBJ1-1; 9 bases fit TRBD1. This CDR3 spans 17 amino acids. CDR1 and CDR2 from the germline V gene are SEHNR and FQNEAQ (reference sequence). Trimming removed 2 bases from V and 4 bases from J; junction bases left unmatched: 11. DNA of the CDR3: TGTGCCAGCAGCTTACTAGACAGGGGGGAGTTTGGCACTGAAGCTTTCTTT. Residues: CASSLLDRGEFGTEAFF.

Notes on this clone: The sample has other DNA sequences that encode this CDR3 too. This chain's CDR3 is CASSVGSPDTQYF. Here the CDR3 DNA reads TGTGCCAGCAGCGTAGGTAGCCCAGATACGCAGTATTTT. V usage is TRBV9 and J usage is TRBJ2-3; D not certain. Trimming removed 0 bases at V and 4 bases at J, with 6 bases between. The CDR3 spans 13 residues. Looked up from germline, CDR1 is SGDLS and CDR2 is YYNGEE.

The gene calls are TRBV30 and TRBJ2-7, with TRBD2 identical over 9 bases. J lost 3 bases, V lost 1 base, and 4 bases had no gene match. CDR1 is GTSNPN, CDR2 SVGIG, per germline (reference sequence). The CDR3 sequence is 14 residues long. The CDR3 region is CAWSGGGRGYEQYF. For the CDR3, the DNA is TGTGCCTGGAGTGGGGGCGGGAGGGGCTACGAGCAGTACTTC.

The chain carries TRBV7-8 and TRBJ2-1; 7 bases map to TRBD2. CDR3 length: 17 residues. The V gene's germline CDR1 is SGHVS and CDR2 FQNEAQ. V lost 6 bases and J lost 0; bases outside the gene matches: 11. CDR3 sequence (DNA): TGTGCCAGCAGGGGGGGGGACGCACCAAGCTCCTACAATGAGCAGTTCTTC. Translation gives CASRGGDAPSSYNEQFF.

This sequence joins TRBV10-2 and TRBJ2-5, with TRBD1 as a possible D gene (5 bases). The tail of the sequence fits TRBJ2-7 better, so the J call may be wrong. The CDR3 has 14 residues. Looked up from germline, CDR1 is WSHSY and CDR2 is SAAADI. The CDR3 bases are TGCGCCAGCAGTGAGAACAGGTTTCCCTACGAGCAGTACTTC. Protein: CASSENRFPYEQYF.

J is TRBJ2-5 and V is TRBV11-3; 9 bases are shared with TRBD2. The CDR3 is 15 residues long. CDR1 and CDR2 from the germline V gene are SGHNT and YENEEA. V gave up 1 base and J gave up 5 bases; unmatched junction bases: 5. This CDR3 is CASSLGREGRETQYF. The CDR3 DNA is TGTGCCAGCAGCTTAGGGCGGGAGGGCCGGGAGACCCAGTACTTC.

This clone is labeled medium-sized. V gene TRBV6-6 combines with J gene TRBJ2-1; 7 nucleotides align to TRBD2. Germline V gives CDR1 MNHNY, CDR2 SVGAGI (reference sequence). The CDR3 contains 15 residues. V lost 5 bases and J lost 3; bases outside the gene matches: 7. The CDR3 region is CASSDLTGGYNEQFF. Here the CDR3 DNA reads TGTGCCAGCAGTGACCTGACGGGAGGCTACAATGAGCAGTTCTTC.

V usage is TRBV4-1 and J usage is TRBJ2-1, with TRBD2 matching 13 bases. The V gene's germline CDR1 is MGHRA and CDR2 YSYEKL. The CDR3 spans 19 residues. J gave up 2 bases and V 4 bases, and 11 bases lay outside the gene matches. The CDR3: CASSPLIELAGGPYNEQFF. CDR3 coding DNA: TGCGCCAGCAGCCCGCTTATTGAACTAGCGGGAGGGCCCTACAATGAGCAGTTCTTC.

DNA of the CDR3: TGTGCCAGCACCGAGGGGGGGCTCTCTAACTATGGCTACACCTTC. Its translation: CASTEGGLSNYGYTF. The chain joins TRBV6-1 to TRBJ1-2; a weak D match, TRBD1 (6 bases). With 7 bases removed from V and 0 bases from J, the gap between germline ends came to 15 bases. The CDR3 loop spans 15 amino acids. CDR1 and CDR2 from the germline V gene are MNHNS and SASEGT.

The chain carries TRBV19 and TRBJ2-3; 10 bases map to TRBD2. CDR1 is LNHDA and CDR2 is SQIVND in the germline V gene (reference sequence). The V segment lost 7 bases and the J segment 4 bases; nucleotides outside the gene matches: 11. This CDR3 region has 16 residues. CDR3 DNA: TGTGCCAGTAACATCATAGCGGGAGGACCCGCAGATACGCAGTATTTT. Its translation: CASNIIAGGPADTQYF.

V usage is TRBV4-1 and J usage is TRBJ1-1; D not resolved. CDR1 MGHRA and CDR2 YSYEKL come from the germline V gene. The CDR3 is 14 residues long. V lost 0 bases to trimming and J lost 3 bases, with 8 bases between them. CDR3 region: CASSQDRVDTEAFF. The CDR3 nucleotides read TGCGCCAGCAGCCAAGATCGGGTTGACACTGAAGCTTTCTTT.

This chain uses TRBV4-1 with TRBJ2-1; no clear D. The V end lost 1 base, the J end lost 9 bases, and 19 bases lay between the germline ends. Germline CDR1 and CDR2: MGHRA and YSYEKL. CDR3 length: 16 amino acids. CDR3 nucleotides: TGCGCCAGCAGCCAAGCTGGAGTCAAAAACCACGGTGAGCAGTTCTTC. Amino acid sequence: CASSQAGVKNHGEQFF.

The chain carries TRBV27 and TRBJ2-1; 8 nucleotides align to TRBD2. The CDR3 covers 15 residues. Trimming at V came to 2 bases and at J to 4 bases, leaving 4 bases not matched to a gene. Germline V gene sequence: CDR1 MNHEY, CDR2 SMNVEV (reference sequence). CDR3 sequence (DNA): TGTGCCAGCAGTTTAGACGCGGGAGGTTACAATGAGCAGTTCTTC. Protein: CASSLDAGGYNEQFF.

V is TRBV19 and J is TRBJ1-1; D perhaps matches TRBD1 (5 bases). From germline, CDR1 is LNHDA and CDR2 SQIVND (reference sequence). V lost 4 bases and J 7 bases, leaving 10 bases between the germline ends. CDR3 length: 12 amino acids. This chain's CDR3 is CASSRTGVEAFF. The CDR3 DNA follows: TGTGCCAGTAGTAGAACAGGCGTTGAAGCTTTCTTT.